Following are 6 T cell receptor beta chains from one sample sequenced in a study of blood T cell repertoires in COVID-19. Only in-frame clones appear in the TCRdb table, and some are missing; sequencing was by immunoSEQ multiplex PCR. The sample has under 200,000 clones, 60% to 85% seen once. Sequenced sample: peripheral blood. These receptors originate from a man aged 60 to 75 with acute or convalescent COVID-19.

This chain connects TRBV5-1 to TRBJ2-1, with D possibly TRBD2 on 6 matching bases. V was cut by 4 bases and J by 8 bases, with 28 bases left in between. Germline V gene sequence: CDR1 SGHRS, CDR2 YFSETQ. The CDR3 is 18 amino acids. The DNA for the CDR3 is TGCGCCAGCAGCCTGGTGAGGACCGGGGGTGTCTTTAAGGATGAGCAGTTCTTC. Its protein is CASSLVRTGGVFKDEQFF.

The genes are TRBV29-1 and TRBJ1-1, with 7 bases that match TRBD1. Trimming at V came to 4 bases and at J to 0 bases, leaving 5 bases not matched to a gene. CDR1 is SQVTM, CDR2 ANQGSEA, per germline. CDR3 length equals 14 residues. The CDR3 is CSVGDRAVNTEAFF. CDR3 sequence (DNA): TGCAGCGTTGGGGACAGAGCAGTGAACACTGAAGCTTTCTTT.

The CDR3 DNA reads TGTGCCAGTAGTATATCGACAGTCCCCCGCAATGAGCAGTTCTTC. It yields the protein CASSISTVPRNEQFF. The rearrangement uses TRBV19 and TRBJ2-1, with a possible D match to TRBD1 (5 bases). The CDR3 length is 15 residues. The V and J ends lost 2 bases and 6 bases respectively, with 14 bases between them. The germline gives CDR1 LNHDA, CDR2 SQIVND (reference sequence).

The DNA of the CDR3 is TGTGCCAGCAGCTCGGGACTTCGCACCGGGGAGCTGTTTTTT. Its translation: CASSSGLRTGELFF. The chain has TRBV7-9 and TRBJ2-2, with a possible D match to TRBD2 (6 bases). The CDR3 is 14 residues long. V shed 4 bases and J shed 4 bases, with 10 bases lying between them. Germline loops: CDR1 SEHNR, CDR2 FQNEAQ (reference sequence).

V gene TRBV4-2 combines with J gene TRBJ2-2; TRBD2 matches 13 bases. Germline V gene lookup returns CDR1 LGHNA and CDR2 YNFKEQ. This CDR3 comprises 16 residues. V trimming: 0 bases; J trimming: 5 bases; junction bases outside the gene matches: 0. The CDR3 coding sequence is TGTGCCAGCAGCCAAGAGACTAGCGGGGGGACCGGGGAGCTGTTTTTT. Translation gives CASSQETSGGTGELFF.

The count of this clone is one. This chain connects TRBV2 to TRBJ1-2; tentatively, D is TRBD1 (5 bases). The length of the CDR3 is 14 residues. Germline loops: CDR1 SNHLY, CDR2 FYNNEI. Trimming stripped 1 base from V and 4 bases from J, with 10 bases between. Here the CDR3 reads CASSEEGFGYGYTF. CDR3 bases: TGTGCCAGCAGTGAAGAGGGGTTTGGCTATGGCTACACCTTC.